These T cell receptor beta chains were read from a single sample in a study of shared clonotypes between healthy human individuals. Data came from immunoSEQ multiplex PCR; TCRdb stores just in-frame clones and leaves some out. This sample has about 2.3 million clones, with 85% to 95% found just once. The sample taken for sequencing was naive CD4+ T cells from PBMCs. These receptors all come from a man aged 18 to 29 in good health. Some clones in this sample may be carry-over from other donors' samples. The CDR3 runs from the conserved cysteine through the conserved F or W. The order of the fields is V gene, clone size, D gene, J gene, CDR3 protein, CDR3 DNA. The D gene is left open where the match is weak. Size is stated for part of the rows, as once, few or many counts, or as a class when the clone is expanded.

>TRBV6-5|-|-|TRBJ1-1
CASSYSIKATEAFF
TGTGCCAGCAGTTACTCAATTAAAGCGACTGAAGCTTTCTTT
>TRBV5-1|-|-|TRBJ1-5
CASSLSGQSNQPQHF
TGCGCCAGCAGCTTGTCCGGGCAGAGCAATCAGCCCCAGCATTTT
>TRBV7-2|-|TRBD2|TRBJ2-1
CASSSQAGVGGNEQFF
TGTGCCAGCAGCTCGCAAGCGGGAGTGGGGGGCAATGAGCAGTTCTTC
>TRBV5-1|-|-|TRBJ1-5
CASSLNGRNQPQHF
TGCGCCAGCAGCTTGAACGGGCGCAATCAGCCCCAGCATTTT
>TRBV28|-|-|TRBJ1-1
CASTLGNTEAFF
TGTGCCAGCACGCTCGGAAACACTGAAGCTTTCTTT
>TRBV30|-|-|TRBJ2-1
CAWSFLRASLSYNEQFF
TGTGCCTGGAGTTTTTTAAGGGCTAGCCTCTCCTACAATGAGCAGTTCTTC
>TRBV9|-|TRBD1|TRBJ1-1
CASSVGRTGSEAFF
TGTGCCAGCAGCGTAGGAAGGACAGGGTCTGAAGCTTTCTTT
>TRBV7-2|-|-|TRBJ2-2
CASSSDGVAGELFF
TGTGCCAGCAGCTCAGATGGGGTGGCCGGGGAGCTGTTTTTT
>TRBV5-1|-|-|TRBJ1-1
CASSPTGNTEAFF
TGCGCCAGCAGCCCGACAGGAAACACTGAAGCTTTCTTT
>TRBV27|-|-|TRBJ2-3
CATKPPGPPVTDTQYF
TGTGCCACCAAACCTCCGGGACCCCCCGTGACAGATACGCAGTATTTT
>TRBV28|-|TRBD2|TRBJ2-7
CASSPGGLAGVRYEQYF
TGTGCCAGCAGCCCGGGTGGACTAGCGGGAGTTCGCTACGAGCAGTACTTC
>TRBV6-6|-|-|TRBJ2-3
CASRAGITDTQYF
TGTGCCAGCAGGGCGGGAATTACAGATACGCAGTATTTT
>TRBV7-9|-|TRBD1|TRBJ2-7
CASSSDRDFSYEQYF
TGTGCCAGCAGCTCGGACAGGGACTTCTCCTACGAGCAGTACTTC
>TRBV7-9|-|-|TRBJ2-7
CASSLAWSPSSYEQYF
TGTGCCAGCAGCTTAGCGTGGAGTCCAAGCTCCTACGAGCAGTACTTC
>TRBV2|once|-|TRBJ2-1
CASNSPYNEQFF
TGTGCCAGCAATTCCCCCTACAATGAGCAGTTCTTC
>TRBV27|-|-|TRBJ2-1
CASSPTSAGTGEQFF
TGTGCCAGCAGCCCAACATCAGCCGGTACCGGTGAGCAGTTCTTC
>TRBV11-2|-|-|TRBJ1-1
CASSSPWGNTEAFF
TGTGCCAGCAGCTCCCCCTGGGGGAACACTGAAGCTTTCTTT
>TRBV19|-|TRBD1|TRBJ2-2
CAATGAAYTGELFF
TGTGCCGCTACAGGGGCGGCGTACACCGGGGAGCTGTTTTTT
>TRBV10-1|-|TRBD1|TRBJ2-7
CASSGTGISYEQYF
TGCGCCAGCAGTGGGACAGGTATCTCCTACGAGCAGTACTTC
>TRBV27|-|-|TRBJ1-5
CASSSPAAGNQPQHF
TGTGCCAGCAGTTCGCCCGCGGCCGGCAATCAGCCCCAGCATTTT
>TRBV2|-|-|TRBJ2-7
CASSERGKAYEQYF
TGTGCCAGCAGTGAAAGGGGAAAGGCCTACGAGCAGTACTTC
>TRBV28|-|TRBD1|TRBJ1-5
CASSPGQGGNQPQHF
TGTGCCAGCAGCCCCGGACAGGGCGGCAATCAGCCCCAGCATTTT
>TRBV5-1|-|TRBD1|TRBJ1-2
CASTTGTGPYGYTF
TGCGCCAGCACTACCGGGACAGGCCCCTATGGCTACACCTTC
>TRBV5-1|-|-|TRBJ2-7
CASSLRVNSYEQYF
TGCGCCAGCAGCTTGCGTGTAAACAGCTACGAGCAGTACTTC
>TRBV18|-|-|TRBJ2-5
CASSALARQETQYF
TGTGCCAGCTCAGCGCTAGCGCGCCAAGAGACCCAGTACTTC
>TRBV15|-|-|TRBJ2-7
CATSRDRTTYEQYF
TGTGCCACCAGCAGAGACAGGACCACCTACGAGCAGTACTTC
>TRBV6-5|-|-|TRBJ1-2
CASSYLGDRTNYGYTF
TGTGCCAGCAGTTACCTAGGAGACCGCACGAACTATGGCTACACCTTC
>TRBV5-4|-|-|TRBJ1-4
CASSSTTTNEKLFF
TGTGCCAGCAGCTCGACAACAACTAATGAAAAACTGTTTTTT
>TRBV7-8|-|-|TRBJ1-2
CASSQNSGTNRGYTF
TGTGCCAGCAGCCAAAACTCCGGGACGAATCGAGGCTACACCTTC
>TRBV7-2|-|TRBD1|TRBJ1-5
CASSRGTGGNQPQHF
TGTGCCAGCAGCAGAGGGACAGGGGGCAATCAGCCCCAGCATTTT
>TRBV5-4|once|-|TRBJ2-2
CASSLAGSATGELFF
TGTGCCAGCAGCTTGGCGGGAAGCGCAACCGGGGAGCTGTTTTTT
>TRBV27|-|-|TRBJ2-2
CASSLQRKTGELFF
TGTGCCAGCAGTCTCCAGCGTAAGACCGGGGAGCTGTTTTTT
>TRBV27|-|-|TRBJ1-2
CASSRPGTAYGYTF
TGTGCCAGCAGTAGACCCGGGACGGCCTATGGCTACACCTTC
>TRBV30|-|-|TRBJ1-5
CAWSGTRWGSNQPQHF
TGTGCCTGGAGCGGTACCCGGTGGGGTTCCAATCAGCCCCAGCATTTT
>TRBV27|-|-|TRBJ2-4
CASRQLERGVSYF
TGTGCCAGCAGACAACTCGAAAGGGGTGTTTCGTACTTC
>TRBV5-4|-|TRBD1|TRBJ1-2
CASSQTGGGNGYTF
TGTGCCAGCAGCCAGACAGGGGGCGGGAATGGCTACACCTTC
>TRBV29-1|few|TRBD1|TRBJ1-1
CSLGQGGTEAFF
TGCAGCTTAGGACAGGGAGGCACTGAAGCTTTCTTT